This TCR beta chain came from a study of blood T cell repertoires in COVID-19 (dated by TCRdb to the early 2020s). Some background on the complete study: The collaborator samples originated in the United States, Italy and Spain and spanned the acute and convalescent phases of COVID-19. The material from the prospective study consisted of cDNA or gDNA derived from T cells, B-cell-depleted T cells, or PBMCs. Subjects who had been exposed to COVID-19, were actively infected with it, or had recovered from it provided the deeply sampled blood TCRbeta repertoires that made up the dataset. The repertoires were released in a freely available public database intended as a resource for research on the immune response to SARS-CoV-2. Samples were obtained from the ongoing ImmuneRACE study (first 160 participants) and from 1,254 subjects provided by 6 global collaborators. The sample metadata nearly always contained a de-identified subject ID, COVID-19 status, age in years and sex. Where available, HLA class I and class II types were obtained from metadata supplied by the sample provider rather than from assay-based typing. Overall study results and their limits: The amount of clinical and demographic metadata varied by source and participant and was provided uncurated.

In the case of this clone: Its antigen target is currently unknown. No clone much larger than this one lies a single base away; base qualities are absent.

V trim: 4 bases; J trim: 1 base; unmatched bases: 9. The CDR3, cysteine through phenylalanine, is 16 amino acids long. Kept here is only the CDR3 DNA, which spans 48 bases and is read in frame from base 1. Taken from the germline V gene, the CDR1 and CDR2 loops are MNHEY and SVGAGI. TCRbeta CDR3 regions were amplified from genomic DNA using the immunoSEQ Assay, a bias-controlled multiplex PCR. The paper's processing steps were these. Nucleated cell counts per sample were estimated from amplification of reference gene primers within the assay. To quantify the absolute abundance of each unique TCRbeta CDR3 rearrangement, sequence reads were collapsed and filtered. Productive Simpson clonality was computed per sample as the square root of Simpson's diversity index over productive rearrangements. This is the immuneACCESS table as TCRdb keeps it, with only in-frame sequences that have V and J called. A part of the clones is gone; compared with another copy, unresolved V genes explain less than half, and the rest is unexplained. V, J and clone size derive from that table, while D and trimming were established from the DNA sequence. This sample lists approximately 140,000 clones; 85% to 90% were detected once. The ten biggest clones cover roughly 10% of the sample.

Each collaborating institution followed its own protocols to collect whole blood in K2EDTA tubes. Collaborator samples were shipped for TCRbeta analysis as frozen whole blood, isolated PBMCs, or DNA extracted from either sample type. The TCR sequence derives from a man in his fifties with active or convalescent COVID-19. The sequencing sample was made of peripheral blood. Recombination joined TRBV6-5 with TRBJ1-1; the junction holds 7 bases that match TRBD1. The CDR3: CASSFTTGTANTEAFF. At the DNA level, the sequence is TGTGCCAGCAGTTTCACGACCGGGACAGCGAACACTGAAGCTTTCTTT.